These 4 T cell receptor beta chains were all obtained from the same sample, sequenced in a study of T cell responses to AZD1222 COVID-19 vaccine. Using immunoSEQ multiplex PCR, the repertoire was profiled, and TCRdb retains in-frame clones only, with some absent. The table includes roughly 190,000 clones, roughly 92% detected once. Sequencing was performed on peripheral blood, taken 28 days after the second dose of the MenACWY control vaccine. The origin of the receptors is an adult who received the MenACWY meningococcal vaccine as a control.

The chain employs TRBV5-1 and TRBJ2-2; 13 positions match TRBD2. Trimming took 3 bases from V and 0 from J; bases not matched to a gene: 5. Germline CDR1 is SGHRS and CDR2 is YFSETQ. The CDR3 has 18 residues. CDR3 DNA sequence: TGCGCCAGCAGCTCCGGACTAGCGGGAGTCGCGAACACCGGGGAGCTGTTTTTT. It yields the protein CASSSGLAGVANTGELFF. The full variable domain, completed using reference TRBV5-1 and TRBJ2-2, is KAGVTQTPRYLIKTRGQQVTLSCSPISGHRSVSWYQQTPGQGLQFLFEYFSETQRNKGNFPGRFSGRQFSNSRSEMNVSTLELGDSALYLCASSSGLAGVANTGELFFGEGSRLTVL.

V and J are TRBV28 and TRBJ2-5, with 11 bases identical to TRBD2. V dropped 5 bases and J dropped 2; count of bases not matched to a gene: 7. Per the germline V gene, CDR1 is MDHEN and CDR2 is SYDVKM. CDR3 length equals 16 residues. This CDR3 reads CASSARLAGPQETQYF. CDR3 nucleotide sequence: TGTGCCAGCAGTGCCCGACTAGCGGGGCCTCAAGAGACCCAGTACTTC.

This clone appeared once. The V and J genes are TRBV19 and TRBJ1-2; D gene uncertain. The germline V gene encodes CDR1 LNHDA and CDR2 SQIVND (reference sequence). This CDR3 contains 17 residues. V was trimmed by 7 bases and J by 5 bases, leaving 26 bases between them. The CDR3 DNA is TGTGCCAGTAACTGGGCGGGAGACCCTGCAGGTTTTTATGGCTACACCTTC. Its protein product is CASNWAGDPAGFYGYTF.

The chain carries TRBV5-1 and TRBJ1-6, with TRBD1 matching 10 bases. CDR3 length equals 14 residues. Germline loops: CDR1 SGHRS, CDR2 YFSETQ. Trimming took 3 bases from V and 8 from J; bases not matched to a gene: 2. The CDR3 sequence is CASSSTGGDSPLHF. CDR3 sequence (DNA): TGCGCCAGCAGCTCGACAGGGGGCGATTCACCCCTCCACTTT.